The TCR beta chain described here comes from a study of identical twins. TCRdb reanalysed the 5' RACE reads using MiXCR and keeps one entry per CDR3 protein. The sample lists approximately 1.8 million distinct CDR3 sequences, roughly a third occurring once. Of note for this clonotype: One base away lies a much larger clone, so this may be a sequencing read error.

Sequenced: cord blood. This TCR came from a newborn girl in good health.

The CDR3 nucleotides are TGTGCCAGCAGCGTATTACAGGGTCATGAGCAGTTCTTC. Protein: CASSVLQGHEQFF. V is TRBV7-9 and J is TRBJ2-1; a possible D gene is TRBD1 (6 bases). Germline V gene sequence: CDR1 SEHNR, CDR2 FQNEAQ (reference sequence). CDR3 length equals 13 residues. The V end lost 5 bases, the J end lost 8 bases, and 13 bases lay between the germline ends.